This T cell receptor beta chain was sequenced for a study of neurological immune-mediated disorders. Germline V lookup: CDR1 SGHRS, CDR2 YFSETQ. The CDR3 is made up of 14 amino acids. Deletions cut 5 bases from V and 6 bases from J, with 17 bases between. This clonotype has a count of ten or more. MiXCR, run by TCRdb on the 5' RACE reads, gives a single entry per CDR3 protein. The sample has just over 30,000 distinct CDR3 sequences, about 3.8% seen once. The sample taken for sequencing was CD4+ T cells from blood. The TCR was taken from a woman aged 40 to 50 in good health. V is TRBV5-1 and J is TRBJ1-1; D not certain. CDR3 sequence reads: CASSSSGPGSEAFF. The CDR3 DNA reads as TGCGCCAGCAGTTCCTCCGGGCCCGGCTCTGAAGCTTTCTTT.